This T cell receptor beta chain was found in a study of OX40 agonist ivuxolimab in advanced cancers. This clone has a single count. The CDR3 spans 15 residues. Germline V gene sequence: CDR1 WSHSY, CDR2 SAAADI. The trim removed 2 bases at V and 5 bases at J, leaving 8 bases unmatched. Assay used: immunoSEQ multiplex PCR; TCRdb lists only in-frame clones, some missing. The table records tens of thousands of clones, about nine tenths of them present only once. This chain uses TRBV10-2 with TRBJ2-7, with 8 bases aligning to TRBD2. This TCR was sampled from an adult with an advanced solid tumor such as melanoma, head and neck, liver or kidney cancer. The material was CD4+ or CD8+ T cells sorted from blood, obtained in a trial of the OX40 agonist ivuxolimab. The DNA for the CDR3 is TGCGCCAGCAGTGAGCCGGCGGGAGGCGCGGACGAGCAGTACTTC. It encodes CASSEPAGGADEQYF.